The source of this T cell receptor beta chain is a study of cytomegalovirus exposure and HLA in healthy donors. General observations from the study: Fewer N-insertions (relative to the approximately 700-donor mean) were reportedly seen in an Asian-associated ancestry cluster in a later analysis. Immune exposure data for these donors was limited to CMV serostatus. DRB1 had the most TCR associations and HLA-C the fewest, a later analysis found, with rates varying by HLA locus. A prior analysis recorded that most TCR beta V segments were productive about 87% or about 30% of the time.

A word on this clone: The antigen is unknown.

Primers: 60 Vbeta forward and 13 Jbeta reverse. Some clones are missing from TCRdb's copy, which holds only in-frame ones; the method was immunoSEQ multiplex PCR. The top ten hold about 2.5% of the sample, which has some 160,000 clones, roughly 80% seen once. The germline gives CDR1 SGHDT, CDR2 YYEEEE. CDR3 length: 14 residues. The ends lost 4 bases at V and 8 bases at J; junction bases unmatched: 11. The sequence was collected from a male donor in good health and CMV-seronegative. The sample taken for sequencing was PBMCs. This sequence joins TRBV5-6 and TRBJ1-2, with 7 positions matching TRBD1. CDR3 DNA: TGTGCCAGCAGCCGACAAACAGGGGCCGGAGGCTACACCTTC. Amino acid sequence: CASSRQTGAGGYTF. The full variable domain, in which reference TRBV5-6 and TRBJ1-2 provide the parts outside the CDR3, is DAGVTQSPTHLIKTRGQQVTLRCSPKSGHDTVSWYQQALGQGPQFIFQYYEEEERQRGNFPDRFSGHQFPNYSSELNVNALLLGDSALYLCASSRQTGAGGYTFGSGTRLTVV.